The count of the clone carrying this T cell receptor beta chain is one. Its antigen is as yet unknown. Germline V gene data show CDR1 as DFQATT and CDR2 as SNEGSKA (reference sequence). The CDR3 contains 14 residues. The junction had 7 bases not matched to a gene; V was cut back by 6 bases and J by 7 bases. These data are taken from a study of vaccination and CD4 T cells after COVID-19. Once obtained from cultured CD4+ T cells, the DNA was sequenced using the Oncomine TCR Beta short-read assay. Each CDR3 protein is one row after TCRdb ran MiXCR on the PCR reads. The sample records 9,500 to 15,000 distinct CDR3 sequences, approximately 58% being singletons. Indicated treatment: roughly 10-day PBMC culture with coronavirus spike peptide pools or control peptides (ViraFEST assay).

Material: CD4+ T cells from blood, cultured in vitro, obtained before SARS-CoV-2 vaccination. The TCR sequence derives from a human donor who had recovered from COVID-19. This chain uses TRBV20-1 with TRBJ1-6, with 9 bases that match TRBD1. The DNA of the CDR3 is TGCAGTGCAGCCGGGACAGGGTGGAATTCACCCCTCCACTTT. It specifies CSAAGTGWNSPLHF.